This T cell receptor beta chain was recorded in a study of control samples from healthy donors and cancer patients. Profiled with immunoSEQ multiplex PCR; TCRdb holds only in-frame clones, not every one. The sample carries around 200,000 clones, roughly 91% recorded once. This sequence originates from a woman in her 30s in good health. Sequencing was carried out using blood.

The CDR3 loop is CASSEGAGPFSGANVLTF. The CDR3 DNA follows: TGTGCCAGTAGTGAGGGGGCAGGCCCCTTCTCTGGGGCCAACGTCCTGACTTTC. This sequence joins TRBV19 and TRBJ2-6, with TRBD1 identical over 7 bases. Trimming removed 5 bases from V and 0 bases from J; junction bases left unmatched: 10. Germline lookup yields CDR1 LNHDA and CDR2 SQIVND (reference sequence). CDR3 length: 18 residues.